This is a list of T cell receptor beta chains from one sample in a study of T cell responses to AZD1222 COVID-19 vaccine. Here immunoSEQ multiplex PCR was the method, and the copy in TCRdb shows in-frame clones only, minus some. The table lists approximately 150,000 clones, approximately 90% of them singletons, with 1.5% to 2% in the top ten. This specimen consisted of peripheral blood, obtained on day 0 of AZD1222 vaccination. These TCRs come from an adult in good health. Both conserved end residues are trimmed from each CDR3.

J gene,V gene,CDR3 protein
TRBJ1-6,TRBV5-6,ASSPGRSSYNSPLH
TRBJ1-4,TRBV6-4,ATSKEYNEKLF
TRBJ1-2,TRBV5-1,ASSFGTGRHYGYT
TRBJ1-2,TRBV6-2/TRBV6-3,ASSFSGRSYGYT
TRBJ1-2,TRBV7-2,ASSPIRGATGGDYGYT
TRBJ1-3,TRBV7-2,ASSSNPGSYPGNTIY
TRBJ2-5,TRBV7-2,ASSLVPYQETQY
TRBJ2-1,TRBV19,ASSMGTRIGGEQF
TRBJ2-3,TRBV3-1/TRBV3-2,ASSQRTDTQY
TRBJ2-4,TRBV11-2,ASSLETGTVKNIQY
TRBJ2-1,TRBV6-2/TRBV6-3,ASSPGRGWYNEQF
TRBJ1-1,TRBV18,ASSPTGEDAEAF
TRBJ1-2,TRBV3-1/TRBV3-2,ASQTGGNYGYT
TRBJ1-5,TRBV10-3,AIGGVNQPQH
TRBJ1-1,TRBV7-2,ASSLDGVGNTEAF
TRBJ1-2,TRBV5-3,ARSVPPRAYGYT
TRBJ2-1,TRBV7-9,ASSLMRGGARNEQF
TRBJ2-1,TRBV19,ASSIVFQIPTSSHEQF
TRBJ1-1,TRBV28,ASRRPNTEAF
TRBJ2-3,TRBV28,ASSFGTSDTDTQY
TRBJ2-1,TRBV6-1,ASSENPDYNEQF
TRBJ1-1,TRBV28,ASSSLGGAGTEAF
TRBJ1-3,TRBV5-1,ASSWGLSGNTIY
TRBJ2-7,TRBV28,ASSLSRILRTALPYEQY
TRBJ1-2,TRBV30,AREHRGLFGYT
TRBJ2-2,TRBV7-9,ASSFIQRTGELF
TRBJ2-7,TRBV14,ASSPRDRGVEGSYEQY
TRBJ2-1,TRBV3-1/TRBV3-2,ASSQDIRRGEPSYNEQF
TRBJ1-3,TRBV5-1,ASSLAGALRGNTIY
TRBJ1-2,TRBV6-5,ASSYSHSTVGDGYT
TRBJ1-1,TRBV5-1,ASAQGNTEAF
TRBJ1-6,TRBV6-5,ASSSRTANNSPLH
TRBJ1-5,TRBV28,ASSLTGNQPQH
TRBJ1-4,TRBV27,ASSSHDGVFNEKLF
TRBJ2-7,TRBV5-1,ASSRPGGREQY
TRBJ1-5,TRBV29-1,SVPTGTGSNQPQH
TRBJ1-1,TRBV7-2,ASSLAAGLNTEAF
TRBJ1-3,TRBV15,ATSRRDRRTIY